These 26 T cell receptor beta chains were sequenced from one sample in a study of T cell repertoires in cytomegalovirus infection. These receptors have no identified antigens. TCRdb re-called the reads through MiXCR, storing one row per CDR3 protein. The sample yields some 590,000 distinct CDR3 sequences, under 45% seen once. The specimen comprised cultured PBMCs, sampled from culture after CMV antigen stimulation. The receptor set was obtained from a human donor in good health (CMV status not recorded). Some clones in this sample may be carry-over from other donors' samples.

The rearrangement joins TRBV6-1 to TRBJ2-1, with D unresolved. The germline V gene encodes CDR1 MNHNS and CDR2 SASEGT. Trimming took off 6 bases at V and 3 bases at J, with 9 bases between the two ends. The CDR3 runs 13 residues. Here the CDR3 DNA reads TGTGCCAGCAGCGAAAATAACTACAATGAGCAGTTCTTC. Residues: CASSENNYNEQFF.

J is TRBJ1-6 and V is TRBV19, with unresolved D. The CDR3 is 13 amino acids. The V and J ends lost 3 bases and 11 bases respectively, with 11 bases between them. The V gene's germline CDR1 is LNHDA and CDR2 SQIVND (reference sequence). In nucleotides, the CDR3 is TGTGCCAGTAGTATGAGAGACAACACACCCCTCCACTTT. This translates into CASSMRDNTPLHF.

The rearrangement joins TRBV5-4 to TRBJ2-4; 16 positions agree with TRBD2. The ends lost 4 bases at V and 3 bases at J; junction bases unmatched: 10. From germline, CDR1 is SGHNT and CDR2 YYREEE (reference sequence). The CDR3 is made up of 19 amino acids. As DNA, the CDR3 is TGTGCCAGCAGCGTTGGCGGGACTAGCGGGGGGGGAGTCAAAAACATTCAGTACTTC. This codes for CASSVGGTSGGGVKNIQYF.

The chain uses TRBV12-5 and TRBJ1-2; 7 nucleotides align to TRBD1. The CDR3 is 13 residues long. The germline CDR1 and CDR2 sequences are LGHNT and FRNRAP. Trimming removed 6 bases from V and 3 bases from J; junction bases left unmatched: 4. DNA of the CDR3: TGTGCTAGTGGGGTAGACAGGGACTATGGCTACACCTTC. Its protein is CASGVDRDYGYTF. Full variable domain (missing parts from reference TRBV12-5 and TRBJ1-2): DARVTQTPRHKVTEMGQEVTMRCQPILGHNTVFWYRQTMMQGLELLAYFRNRAPLDDSGMPKDRFSAEMPDATLATLKIQPSEPRDSAVYFCASGVDRDYGYTFGSGTRLTVV.

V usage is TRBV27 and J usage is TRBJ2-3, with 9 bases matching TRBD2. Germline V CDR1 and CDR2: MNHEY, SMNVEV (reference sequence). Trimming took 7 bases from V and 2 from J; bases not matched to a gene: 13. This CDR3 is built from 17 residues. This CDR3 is CASKWVSGGPNTDTQYF. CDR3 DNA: TGTGCCAGCAAGTGGGTTAGCGGGGGCCCGAACACAGATACGCAGTATTTT.

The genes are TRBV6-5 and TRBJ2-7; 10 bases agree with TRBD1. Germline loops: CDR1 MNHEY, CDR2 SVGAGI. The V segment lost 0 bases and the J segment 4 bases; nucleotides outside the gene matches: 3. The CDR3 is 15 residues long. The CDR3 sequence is CASSYSGTGVYEQYF. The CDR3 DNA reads TGTGCCAGCAGTTACTCTGGGACAGGGGTATACGAGCAGTACTTC.

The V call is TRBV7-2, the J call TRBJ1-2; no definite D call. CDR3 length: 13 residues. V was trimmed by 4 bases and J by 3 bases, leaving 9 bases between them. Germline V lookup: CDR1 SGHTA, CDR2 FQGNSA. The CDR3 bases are TGTGCCAGCAGCTCCCTGTCGGACTATGGCTACACCTTC. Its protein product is CASSSLSDYGYTF.

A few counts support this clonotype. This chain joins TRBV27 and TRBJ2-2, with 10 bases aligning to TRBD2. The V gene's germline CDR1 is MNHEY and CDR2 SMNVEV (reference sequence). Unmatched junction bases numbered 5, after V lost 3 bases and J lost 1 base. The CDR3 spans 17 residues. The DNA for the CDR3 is TGTGCCAGCAGTTTTCGACCTAGCGGGGGGAACACCGGGGAGCTGTTTTTT. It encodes CASSFRPSGGNTGELFF.

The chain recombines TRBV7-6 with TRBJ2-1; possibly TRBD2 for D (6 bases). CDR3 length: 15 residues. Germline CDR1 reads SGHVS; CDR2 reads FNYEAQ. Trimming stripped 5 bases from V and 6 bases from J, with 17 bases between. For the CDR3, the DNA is TGTGCCAGCAGCCCCGGATCTAGCGAAACCAATGAGCAGTTCTTC. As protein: CASSPGSSETNEQFF.

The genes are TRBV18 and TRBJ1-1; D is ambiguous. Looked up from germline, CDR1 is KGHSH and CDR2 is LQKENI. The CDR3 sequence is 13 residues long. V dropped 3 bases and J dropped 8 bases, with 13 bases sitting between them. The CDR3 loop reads CASSPDLYGEAFF. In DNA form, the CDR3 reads TGTGCCAGCTCACCGGATCTTTACGGGGAAGCTTTCTTT. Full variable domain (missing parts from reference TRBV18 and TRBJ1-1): NAGVMQNPRHLVRRRGQEARLRCSPMKGHSHVYWYRQLPEEGLKFMVYLQKENIIDESGMPKERFSAEFPKEGPSILRIQQVVRGDSAAYFCASSPDLYGEAFFGQGTRLTVV.

CDR3 loop: CASSQDVPESSYNEQFF. CDR3 in DNA: TGCGCCAGCAGCCAAGATGTGCCGGAGAGCTCCTACAATGAGCAGTTCTTC. The chain combines TRBV4-3 with TRBJ2-1, with D unresolved. The length of the CDR3 is 17 residues. V gave up 0 bases and J gave up 0 bases, with 12 bases separating them. From germline, CDR1 is LGHNA and CDR2 YSLEER.

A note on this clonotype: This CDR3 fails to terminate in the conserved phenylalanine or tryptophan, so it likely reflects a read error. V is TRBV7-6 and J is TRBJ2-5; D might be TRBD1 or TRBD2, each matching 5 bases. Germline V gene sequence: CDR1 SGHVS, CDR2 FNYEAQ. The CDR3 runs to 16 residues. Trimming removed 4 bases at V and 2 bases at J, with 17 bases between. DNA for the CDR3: TGTGCCAGCAGCTCCCCCCCCGGGACCTCACAAGAGACCCAGTACTCC. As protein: CASSSPPGTSQETQYS.

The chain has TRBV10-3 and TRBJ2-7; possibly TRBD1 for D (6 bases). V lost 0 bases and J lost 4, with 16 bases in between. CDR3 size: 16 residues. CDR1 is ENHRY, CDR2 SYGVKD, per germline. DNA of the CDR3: TGTGCCATCAGTGAGTCTCTCGGCAGGGGCCAATACGAGCAGTACTTC. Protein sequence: CAISESLGRGQYEQYF.

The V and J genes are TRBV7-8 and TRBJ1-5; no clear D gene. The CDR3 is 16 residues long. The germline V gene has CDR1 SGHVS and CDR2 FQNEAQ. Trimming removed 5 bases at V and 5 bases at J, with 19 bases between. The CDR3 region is CASSLDGGSWDQPQHF. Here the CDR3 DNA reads TGTGCCAGCAGCCTGGACGGTGGGAGTTGGGATCAGCCCCAGCATTTT.

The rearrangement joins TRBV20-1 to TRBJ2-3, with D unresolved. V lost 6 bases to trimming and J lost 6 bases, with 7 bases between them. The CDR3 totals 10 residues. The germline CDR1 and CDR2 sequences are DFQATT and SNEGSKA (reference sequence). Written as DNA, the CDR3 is TGCAGTGCCGTAGAGGATACGCAGTATTTT. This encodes CSAVEDTQYF.

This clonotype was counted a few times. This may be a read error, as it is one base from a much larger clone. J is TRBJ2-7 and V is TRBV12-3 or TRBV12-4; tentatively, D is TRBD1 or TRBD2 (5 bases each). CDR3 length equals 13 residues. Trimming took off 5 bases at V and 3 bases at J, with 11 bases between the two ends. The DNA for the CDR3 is TGTGCCAGCAGTCCGGGGCCCTACTACGAGCAGTACTTC. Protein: CASSPGPYYEQYF.

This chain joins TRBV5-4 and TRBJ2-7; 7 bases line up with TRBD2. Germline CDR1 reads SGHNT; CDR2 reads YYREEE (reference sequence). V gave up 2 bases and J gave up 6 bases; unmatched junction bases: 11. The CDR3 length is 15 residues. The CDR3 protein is CASSFPGVGGGEQYF. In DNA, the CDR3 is TGTGCCAGCAGCTTCCCGGGAGTTGGCGGGGGCGAGCAGTACTTC.

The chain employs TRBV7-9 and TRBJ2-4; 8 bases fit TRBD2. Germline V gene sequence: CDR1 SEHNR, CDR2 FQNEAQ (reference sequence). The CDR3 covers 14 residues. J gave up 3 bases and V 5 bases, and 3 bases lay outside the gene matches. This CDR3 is CASSRGLDKNIQYF. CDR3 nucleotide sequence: TGTGCCAGCAGCCGGGGACTAGACAAAAACATTCAGTACTTC.

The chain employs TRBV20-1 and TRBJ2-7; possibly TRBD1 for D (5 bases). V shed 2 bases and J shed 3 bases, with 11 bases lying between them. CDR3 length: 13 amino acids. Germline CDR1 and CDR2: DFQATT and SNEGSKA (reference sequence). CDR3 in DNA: TGCAGTGCTAGACCGACAGCCCACTACGAGCAGTACTTC. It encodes CSARPTAHYEQYF.

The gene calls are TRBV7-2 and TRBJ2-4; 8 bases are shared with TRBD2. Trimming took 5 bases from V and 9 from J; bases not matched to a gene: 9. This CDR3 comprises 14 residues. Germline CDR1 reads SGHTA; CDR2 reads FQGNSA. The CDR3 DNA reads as TGTGCCAGCAGCGCCCATAGCGGGGAGGGCATTCAGTACTTC. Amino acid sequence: CASSAHSGEGIQYF.

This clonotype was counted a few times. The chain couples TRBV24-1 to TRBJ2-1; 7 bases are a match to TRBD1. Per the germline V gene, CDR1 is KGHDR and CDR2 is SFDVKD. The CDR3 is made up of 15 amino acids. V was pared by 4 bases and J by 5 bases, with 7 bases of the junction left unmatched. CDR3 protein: CATSDAGTEDNEQFF. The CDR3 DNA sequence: TGTGCCACCAGTGACGCCGGGACAGAGGACAATGAGCAGTTCTTC.

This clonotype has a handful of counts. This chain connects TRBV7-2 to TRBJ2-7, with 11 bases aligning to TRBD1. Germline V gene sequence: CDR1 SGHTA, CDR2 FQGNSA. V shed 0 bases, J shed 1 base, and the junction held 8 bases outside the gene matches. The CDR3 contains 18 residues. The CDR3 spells CASSLAWTGGVSSYEQYF. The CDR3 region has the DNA TGTGCCAGCAGCTTAGCGTGGACAGGGGGCGTATCGTCCTACGAGCAGTACTTC.

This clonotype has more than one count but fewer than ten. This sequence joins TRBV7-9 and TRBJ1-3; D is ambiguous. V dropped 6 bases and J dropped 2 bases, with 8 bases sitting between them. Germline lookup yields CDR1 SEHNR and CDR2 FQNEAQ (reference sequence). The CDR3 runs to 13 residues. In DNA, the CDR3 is TGTGCCAGCAGGGGGTCAGCTGGAAACACCATATATTTT. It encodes CASRGSAGNTIYF.

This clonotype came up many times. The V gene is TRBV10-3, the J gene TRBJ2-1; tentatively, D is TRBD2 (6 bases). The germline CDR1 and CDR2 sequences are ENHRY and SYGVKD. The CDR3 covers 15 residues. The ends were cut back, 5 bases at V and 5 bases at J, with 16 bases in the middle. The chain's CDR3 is CAISQRDSLHNEQFF. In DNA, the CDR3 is TGTGCCATCAGTCAAAGGGACTCCCTCCACAATGAGCAGTTCTTC.

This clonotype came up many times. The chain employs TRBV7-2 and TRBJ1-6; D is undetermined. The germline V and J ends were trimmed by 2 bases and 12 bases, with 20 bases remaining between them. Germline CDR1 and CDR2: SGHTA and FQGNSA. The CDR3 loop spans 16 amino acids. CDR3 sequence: CASSLRDGGGELPLHF. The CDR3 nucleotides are TGTGCCAGCAGCTTAAGGGATGGAGGAGGTGAATTACCCCTCCACTTT. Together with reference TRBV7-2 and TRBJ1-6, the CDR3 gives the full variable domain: GAGVSQSPSNKVTEKGKDVELRCDPISGHTALYWYRQSLGQGLEFLIYFQGNSAPDKSGLPSDRFSAERTGGSVSTLTIQRTQQEDSAVYLCASSLRDGGGELPLHFGNGTRLTVT.

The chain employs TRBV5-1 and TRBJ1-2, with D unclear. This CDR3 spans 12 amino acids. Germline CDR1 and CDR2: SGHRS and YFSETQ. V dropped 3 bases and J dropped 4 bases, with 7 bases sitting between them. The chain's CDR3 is CASSSSTYGYTF. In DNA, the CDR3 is TGCGCCAGCAGCTCCTCGACCTATGGCTACACCTTC.